This T cell receptor beta chain was documented in a study of T cells after yellow fever vaccination. Study-level information: Preparation used SMART-Seq v4 Ultra Low Input for the low-cell-number fractions.

In regard to this clonotype: Its antigen is undetermined.

A process of 5'RACE template switching, which added a universal primer site and UMIs, was used to make TCR cDNA. In TCRdb, the 5' RACE reads were re-called with MiXCR into one record per CDR3 protein. Of around 330,000 distinct CDR3 sequences detected, about 3.5% appear once; the ten largest clones hold about 20%. Study-wide points: A small proportion of clonotypes was detected in both the CD4 and CD8 compartments. Most clones from primary vaccination were detected again post-booster (about 96% CD4, 88% CD8).

CDR1 and CDR2 from the germline V gene are SGHRS and YFSETQ. The CDR3 sequence is 17 residues long. The junction had 7 bases not matched to a gene; V was cut back by 4 bases and J by 0 bases. The material sequenced was PBMCs, taken on the day of the yellow fever booster vaccination. This sequence originates from a man younger than 35 who received the YFV17D yellow fever vaccine. V gene TRBV5-1 combines with J gene TRBJ2-7; 13 nucleotides agree with TRBD2. CDR3 sequence reads: CASSPIGTSGVSYEQYF. CDR3 in DNA: TGCGCCAGCAGCCCCATCGGGACTAGCGGGGTCTCCTACGAGCAGTACTTC.